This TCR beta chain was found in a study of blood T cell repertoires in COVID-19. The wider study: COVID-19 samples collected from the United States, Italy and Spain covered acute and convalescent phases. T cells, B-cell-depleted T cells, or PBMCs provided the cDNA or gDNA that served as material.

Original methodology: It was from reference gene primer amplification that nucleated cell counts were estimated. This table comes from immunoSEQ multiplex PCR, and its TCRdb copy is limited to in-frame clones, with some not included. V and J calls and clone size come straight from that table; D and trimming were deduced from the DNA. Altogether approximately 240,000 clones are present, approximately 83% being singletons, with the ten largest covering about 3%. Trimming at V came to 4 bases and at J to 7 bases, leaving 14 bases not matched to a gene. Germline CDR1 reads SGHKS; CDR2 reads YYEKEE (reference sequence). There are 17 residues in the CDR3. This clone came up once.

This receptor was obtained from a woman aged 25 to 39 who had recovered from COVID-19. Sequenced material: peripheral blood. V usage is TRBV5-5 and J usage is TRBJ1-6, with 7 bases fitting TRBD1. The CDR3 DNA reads TGTGCCAGCAGCCGAGACAGGGCTGGGTCTCACAATTCACCCCTCCACTTT. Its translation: CASSRDRAGSHNSPLHF.